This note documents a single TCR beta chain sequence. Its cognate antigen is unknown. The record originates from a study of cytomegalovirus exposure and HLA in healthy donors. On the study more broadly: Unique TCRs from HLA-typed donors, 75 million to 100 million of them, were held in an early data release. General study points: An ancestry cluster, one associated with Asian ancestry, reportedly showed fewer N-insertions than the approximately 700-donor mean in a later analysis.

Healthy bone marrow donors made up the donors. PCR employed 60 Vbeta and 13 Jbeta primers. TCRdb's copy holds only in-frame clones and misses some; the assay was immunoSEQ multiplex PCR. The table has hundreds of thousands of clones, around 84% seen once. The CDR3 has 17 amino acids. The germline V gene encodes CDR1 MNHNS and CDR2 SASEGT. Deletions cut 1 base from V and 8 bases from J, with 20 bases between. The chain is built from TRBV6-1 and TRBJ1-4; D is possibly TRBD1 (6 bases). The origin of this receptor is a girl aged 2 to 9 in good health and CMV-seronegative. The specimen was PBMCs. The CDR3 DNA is TGTGCCAGCAGTGAAGGGCAGAGTACCCTGAGGGGGGAAAAACTGTTTTTT. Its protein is CASSEGQSTLRGEKLFF.